The 26 T cell receptor beta chains reported below all come from one sample, sequenced in a study of shared clonotypes between healthy human individuals. The table came from immunoSEQ multiplex PCR; TCRdb's copy has only in-frame clones and leaves some out. The sample shows around 450,000 clones, about 76% of them seen only once. The specimen sequenced was PBMCs. These receptors were taken from a woman between 35 and 50 years old in good health. Some clones in this sample may be carry-over from other donors' samples.

This clone was picked up one time. V and J are TRBV11-2 and TRBJ2-1; a possible D gene is TRBD1 (5 bases). V was shortened by 0 bases and J by 5 bases, with 11 bases between the two germline ends. The CDR3 is 15 residues long. Germline-derived CDR1 and CDR2 are SGHAT and FQNNGV. CDR3 in amino acids: CASSLEGARNNEQFF. The DNA for the CDR3 is TGTGCCAGCAGCTTAGAAGGGGCCAGAAACAATGAGCAGTTCTTC.

This chain joins TRBV19 and TRBJ1-2, with 9 bases identical to TRBD1. The junction had 9 bases not matched to a gene; V was cut back by 5 bases and J by 2 bases. Germline V gene data show CDR1 as LNHDA and CDR2 as SQIVND (reference sequence). This CDR3 region has 16 residues. The CDR3, as DNA: TGTGCCAGTAGTCTACCGGGACAGGGTGGCAACTATGGCTACACCTTC. Translated, it gives CASSLPGQGGNYGYTF.

This clone was counted only a few times. The chain employs TRBV7-6 and TRBJ1-1; D is uncertain. Germline CDR1 and CDR2: SGHVS and FNYEAQ. The CDR3 length is 14 residues. V was shortened by 5 bases and J by 1 base, with 11 bases between the two germline ends. The CDR3, as DNA: TGTGCCAGCAGCCAAAGAGCGGGGAACACTGAAGCTTTCTTT. It yields the protein CASSQRAGNTEAFF.

This chain uses TRBV5-6 with TRBJ1-1; 10 positions match TRBD1. V lost 4 bases to trimming and J lost 6 bases; unmatched junction nucleotides: 9. This CDR3 region has 15 residues. Germline V gene lookup returns CDR1 SGHDT and CDR2 YYEEEE. CDR3 DNA: TGTGCCAGCAGCCCTAAGACAGGGGGCGCCGCTGAAGCTTTCTTT. This sequence encodes CASSPKTGGAAEAFF.

V usage is TRBV7-3 and J usage is TRBJ1-2, with D maybe TRBD1 (6 bases). V lost 5 bases and J 4 bases, leaving 17 bases between the germline ends. This CDR3 region has 15 residues. Germline V gene data show CDR1 as SGHTA and CDR2 as FQGTGA. CDR3 amino acids: CASSLNGQLGYGYTF. The CDR3 DNA is TGTGCCAGCAGCCTAAATGGACAGCTCGGCTATGGCTACACCTTC.

The V call is TRBV5-1, the J call TRBJ1-2; D call uncertain. Trimming left V 1 base short and J 0 bases short, with 4 bases between. CDR3 length: 13 amino acids. Per germline, CDR1 SGHRS and CDR2 YFSETQ. The CDR3 DNA reads TGCGCCAGCAGCTTGTCGGCTAACTATGGCTACACCTTC. It codes for CASSLSANYGYTF.

The chain links TRBV2 to TRBJ2-3; D is perhaps TRBD1 or TRBD2 (6 bases each). Trimming took off 7 bases at V and 4 bases at J, with 18 bases between the two ends. Germline V lookup: CDR1 SNHLY, CDR2 FYNNEI. The CDR3 spans 15 residues. Here the CDR3 reads CASTQRQGRSDTQYF. As DNA, the CDR3 is TGTGCCAGCACCCAAAGGCAGGGGAGGTCAGATACGCAGTATTTT.

This chain uses TRBV10-3 with TRBJ2-3; 8 bases are a match to TRBD2. J was trimmed by 3 bases and V by 2 bases; bases with no gene match: 4. Germline CDR1 reads ENHRY; CDR2 reads SYGVKD. This CDR3 has 15 residues. The CDR3 coding sequence is TGTGCCATCAGTGAGGGACTAGCTGAGACAGATACGCAGTATTTT. This sequence encodes CAISEGLAETDTQYF.

The chain combines TRBV19 with TRBJ2-5; TRBD2 aligns across 12 bases. Per germline, CDR1 LNHDA and CDR2 SQIVND (reference sequence). V shed 5 bases and J 6 bases; nucleotides not matched to a gene: 4. The CDR3 has 14 amino acids. This CDR3 reads CASSLAGGPQTQYF. The CDR3 nucleotides read TGTGCCAGTAGTCTAGCGGGAGGGCCGCAGACCCAGTACTTC.

The J gene is TRBJ1-3, the V gene TRBV4-2; D remains unclear. The V and J ends lost 1 base and 2 bases respectively, with 6 bases between them. CDR3 length: 14 residues. Germline-derived CDR1 and CDR2 are LGHNA and YNFKEQ. The CDR3 spells CASSQGTAGNTIYF. The CDR3 nucleotides read TGTGCCAGCAGCCAAGGGACTGCTGGAAACACCATATATTTT.

V gene TRBV2 combines with J gene TRBJ1-2; maybe TRBD1 (5 bases). This CDR3 is built from 14 residues. V lost 5 bases to trimming and J lost 2 bases, with 12 bases between them. Germline V lookup: CDR1 SNHLY, CDR2 FYNNEI. For the CDR3, the DNA is TGTGCCAGCAGTTTCTCTGACAGAAACTATGGCTACACCTTC. Translation gives CASSFSDRNYGYTF.

The rearrangement joins TRBV6-4 to TRBJ2-7; 8 bases match TRBD2. Germline V gene data show CDR1 as MRHNA and CDR2 as SNTAGT. CDR3 length: 15 residues. J gave up 7 bases and V 5 bases, and 13 bases lay outside the gene matches. In DNA form, the CDR3 reads TGTGCCAGCAGTCCGGCGGGGGGAGAATCGGGTGAGCAGTACTTC. It encodes CASSPAGGESGEQYF.

J is TRBJ2-2 and V is TRBV11-3, with D perhaps TRBD1 (6 bases). Germline assignment: CDR1 SGHNT and CDR2 YENEEA. The ends were cut back, 0 bases at V and 4 bases at J, with 18 bases in the middle. The CDR3 runs 18 residues. The CDR3 region is CASSLERSLRGGTGELFF. CDR3 nucleotide sequence: TGTGCCAGCAGCTTAGAGAGGAGTCTCAGAGGGGGCACCGGGGAGCTGTTTTTT. Together with reference TRBV11-3 and TRBJ2-2, the CDR3 gives the full variable domain: EAGVVQSPRYKIIEKKQPVAFWCNPISGHNTLYWYLQNLGQGPELLIRYENEEAVDDSQLPKDRFSAERLKGVDSTLKIQPAELGDSAVYLCASSLERSLRGGTGELFFGEGSRLTVL.

This clone was picked up one time. This chain uses TRBV7-8 with TRBJ2-7, with D possibly matching TRBD1 (5 bases). V was pared by 5 bases and J by 3 bases, with 14 bases between. CDR1 and CDR2 (germline): SGHVS, FQNEAQ. CDR3 length: 14 residues. The CDR3 is CASSPGSSFYEQYF. The CDR3 bases are TGTGCCAGCAGCCCAGGGTCTAGTTTCTACGAGCAGTACTTC. The full variable domain, completed using reference TRBV7-8 and TRBJ2-7, is GAGVSQSPRYKVAKRGQDVALRCDPISGHVSLFWYQQALGQGPEFLTYFQNEAQLDKSGLPSDRFFAERPEGSVSTLKIQRTQQEDSAVYLCASSPGSSFYEQYFGPGTRLTVT.

The CDR3 protein is CASSQDSSGRGYNEQFF. The DNA for the CDR3 is TGCGCCAGCAGCCAAGACTCTAGCGGGAGAGGTTACAATGAGCAGTTCTTC. The chain links TRBV4-3 to TRBJ2-1; TRBD2 matches at 10 bases. V trimming: 0 bases; J trimming: 4 bases; junction bases outside the gene matches: 6. CDR1 is LGHNA and CDR2 is YSLEER in the germline V gene. The CDR3 has 17 amino acids.

A single count supports this clone. V usage is TRBV27 and J usage is TRBJ2-1; no reliable D call. V lost 7 bases to trimming and J lost 6 bases, with 13 bases between them. The germline CDR1 and CDR2 sequences are MNHEY and SMNVEV (reference sequence). The CDR3 has 13 residues. This chain's CDR3 is CASTKVVVNEQFF. DNA of the CDR3: TGTGCCAGCACCAAGGTGGTCGTCAATGAGCAGTTCTTC.

This clone showed up just once. The chain joins TRBV6-4 to TRBJ1-2, with 7 bases fitting TRBD1. The junction had 10 bases not matched to a gene; V was cut back by 5 bases and J by 4 bases. CDR3 length: 15 amino acids. Germline CDR1 reads MRHNA; CDR2 reads SNTAGT. Written as DNA, the CDR3 is TGTGCCAGCAGTCCCCGGGGTCGGGACAGCTATGGCTACACCTTC. It encodes CASSPRGRDSYGYTF.

The genes are TRBV10-3 and TRBJ2-1; 8 bases agree with TRBD2. The germline gives CDR1 ENHRY, CDR2 SYGVKD. V dropped 6 bases and J dropped 7; count of bases not matched to a gene: 8. This CDR3 is 14 amino acids long. CDR3 amino acids: CAIRTPSGSNEQFF. CDR3 bases: TGTGCCATCAGAACCCCCAGCGGGAGTAATGAGCAGTTCTTC.

The J gene is TRBJ1-1, the V gene TRBV27; D remains unclear. The germline V and J ends were trimmed by 6 bases and 2 bases, with 16 bases remaining between them. CDR3 length: 15 amino acids. Germline assignment: CDR1 MNHEY and CDR2 SMNVEV (reference sequence). The chain's CDR3 is CASRTLSAGNTEAFF. The DNA for the CDR3 is TGTGCCAGCAGAACACTTTCTGCAGGAAACACTGAAGCTTTCTTT.

The V call is TRBV5-1, the J call TRBJ2-5, with 7 positions matching TRBD2. CDR3 length: 17 residues. The J segment lost 2 bases and the V segment lost 2 bases, leaving 12 bases of the junction unmatched. The germline gives CDR1 SGHRS, CDR2 YFSETQ. The CDR3 loop is CASSFGLTLADQETQYF. In nucleotides, the CDR3 is TGCGCCAGCAGCTTCGGGTTGACTCTAGCGGATCAAGAGACCCAGTACTTC.

The chain uses TRBV13 and TRBJ2-1, with 9 bases aligning to TRBD2. CDR1 and CDR2 from the germline V gene are PRHDT and FYEKMQ (reference sequence). The CDR3 spans 15 residues. Trimming took 5 bases from V and 3 from J; bases not matched to a gene: 5. CDR3: CASSRSGSNYNEQFF. Here the CDR3 DNA reads TGTGCCAGCAGCCGTAGCGGGAGTAACTACAATGAGCAGTTCTTC.

This clone was detected only a few times. V gene TRBV14 combines with J gene TRBJ1-4, with D perhaps matching TRBD1 (6 bases). V lost 0 bases and J 11 bases, leaving 10 bases between the germline ends. The germline V gene has CDR1 SGHDN and CDR2 FVKESK. CDR3 size: 13 residues. CDR3 in DNA: TGTGCCAGCAGCCAAGATATCAGGGGCAAACTGTTTTTT. This translates into CASSQDIRGKLFF.

This chain joins TRBV7-2 and TRBJ2-1; TRBD1 or TRBD2 may be the D gene (5 bases each). V was trimmed by 5 bases and J by 9 bases, leaving 14 bases between them. The CDR3 runs 13 residues. Germline-derived CDR1 and CDR2 are SGHTA and FQGNSA. The CDR3 region is CASSDGGDSEQFF. The CDR3 DNA follows: TGTGCCAGCAGCGACGGAGGCGACAGTGAGCAGTTCTTC.

The table lists this clone with a few counts. The genes are TRBV10-3 and TRBJ2-3; TRBD2 matches 7 bases. This CDR3 is built from 14 residues. CDR1 ENHRY and CDR2 SYGVKD come from the germline V gene. With 3 bases clipped from V and 4 bases from J, the junction kept 4 bases outside the gene matches. The CDR3 spells CAISEQRDADTQYF. CDR3 coding DNA: TGTGCCATCAGTGAACAGCGGGACGCAGATACGCAGTATTTT.

The V call is TRBV12-5, the J call TRBJ2-1; D uncertain. The CDR3 length is 12 residues. Germline loops: CDR1 LGHNT, CDR2 FRNRAP. V was trimmed by 6 bases and J by 8 bases, leaving 11 bases between them. CDR3 sequence reads: CASGLRVDEQFF. The CDR3 nucleotides are TGTGCTAGTGGGCTCCGAGTGGATGAGCAGTTCTTC. The whole variable domain, remainder taken from reference TRBV12-5 and TRBJ2-1, is DARVTQTPRHKVTEMGQEVTMRCQPILGHNTVFWYRQTMMQGLELLAYFRNRAPLDDSGMPKDRFSAEMPDATLATLKIQPSEPRDSAVYFCASGLRVDEQFFGPGTRLTVL.

The chain has TRBV4-1 and TRBJ2-1; 16 bases agree with TRBD2. This CDR3 is 17 amino acids long. The junction had 7 bases not matched to a gene; V was cut back by 4 bases and J by 7 bases. Germline V gives CDR1 MGHRA, CDR2 YSYEKL. The CDR3 here is CASSPGLAGGGWNEQFF. The DNA for the CDR3 is TGCGCCAGCAGCCCGGGACTAGCGGGAGGGGGTTGGAATGAGCAGTTCTTC.